These 21 T cell receptor beta chains were all obtained from the same sample, sequenced in a study of shared clonotypes between healthy human individuals. Clones were read by immunoSEQ multiplex PCR, and TCRdb kept only the in-frame ones, dropping some. The table lists approximately 92,000 clones, 60% to 75% of them singletons, with about half in the top ten. Sequencing used memory CD8+ T cells sorted from blood. Specified subset: CD45RO+ cells pooled with CCR7-negative TemRA cells. The origin of the receptors is a man aged 25-45 years in good health.

This clone was observed a few times. The chain employs TRBV7-2 and TRBJ2-6; 7 bases are a match to TRBD1. V lost 5 bases and J lost 0; bases outside the gene matches: 4. This CDR3 has 16 amino acids. The V gene's germline CDR1 is SGHTA and CDR2 FQGNSA. In nucleotides, the CDR3 is TGTGCCAGCAGCCAGACAGGGCTCTCTGGGGCCAACGTCCTGACTTTC. Residues: CASSQTGLSGANVLTF.

V is TRBV5-1 and J is TRBJ2-4, with D perhaps TRBD1 (5 bases). This CDR3 has 16 residues. The ends were cut back, 1 base at V and 8 bases at J, with 19 bases in the middle. CDR1 and CDR2 (germline): SGHRS, YFSETQ. This CDR3 reads CASSLNSVDSTDIQYF. The CDR3 DNA reads TGCGCCAGCAGCTTGAATTCCGTAGACAGTACGGACATTCAGTACTTC.

V gene TRBV6-1 combines with J gene TRBJ1-3; D unclear. The V end lost 3 bases, the J end lost 0 bases, and 12 bases lay between the germline ends. The CDR3 loop spans 16 amino acids. Germline V CDR1 and CDR2: MNHNS, SASEGT. CDR3 loop: CASSDLEPDSGNTIYF. The CDR3 nucleotides are TGTGCCAGCAGTGATCTAGAGCCGGACTCTGGAAACACCATATATTTT.

This chain links TRBV7-9 with TRBJ1-1; D is unresolved. The germline V and J ends were trimmed by 6 bases and 8 bases, with 16 bases remaining between them. Germline CDR1 and CDR2: SEHNR and FQNEAQ (reference sequence). CDR3 length: 13 amino acids. This chain's CDR3 is CASSPRHFMEAFF. Here the CDR3 DNA reads TGTGCCAGCAGTCCTAGACATTTCATGGAAGCTTTCTTT.

J is TRBJ2-5 and V is TRBV6-1, with TRBD2 as a possible D gene (5 bases). V dropped 5 bases and J dropped 2 bases, with 15 bases sitting between them. The V gene's germline CDR1 is MNHNS and CDR2 SASEGT. There are 15 residues in the CDR3. The CDR3 spells CASSLRDSQQETQYF. The CDR3 region has the DNA TGTGCCAGCAGTCTCCGGGATTCGCAACAAGAGACCCAGTACTTC.

A single count supports this clone. This chain connects TRBV7-6 to TRBJ2-6; no firm D call. Trimming cost V 2 bases and J 1 base, with 3 bases left between them. Germline V gene lookup returns CDR1 SGHVS and CDR2 FNYEAQ. The CDR3 has 14 residues. This CDR3 is CASSLNSGANVLTF. The CDR3, as DNA: TGTGCCAGCAGCTTAAATTCTGGGGCCAACGTCCTGACTTTC.

The V gene is TRBV20-1, the J gene TRBJ1-1; D ambiguous. The V gene lost 5 bases and the J gene lost 3 bases, with 4 bases spanning the gap. The germline CDR1 and CDR2 sequences are DFQATT and SNEGSKA (reference sequence). The CDR3 runs to 10 residues. CDR3 residues: CSAHYTEAFF. The CDR3 bases are TGCAGTGCTCACTACACTGAAGCTTTCTTT.

The V call is TRBV6-5, the J call TRBJ1-1, with a weak D call TRBD1 (5 bases). The CDR3 is made up of 12 amino acids. Germline lookup yields CDR1 MNHEY and CDR2 SVGAGI. V lost 5 bases and J lost 8, with 12 bases in between. CDR3 sequence (DNA): TGTGCCAGCAGTCGTCCGGGGCGAGAAGCTTTCTTT. Its protein product is CASSRPGREAFF.

The V and J genes are TRBV5-5 and TRBJ2-3; a possible D gene is TRBD2 (6 bases). CDR1 is SGHKS and CDR2 is YYEKEE in the germline V gene (reference sequence). The CDR3 is 13 residues long. V was clipped by 1 base and J by 6 bases, with 9 bases between them. The chain's CDR3 is CASSLLLADTQYF. The CDR3 DNA reads as TGTGCCAGCAGCTTGCTACTAGCTGATACGCAGTATTTT.

This clone was detected a few times. The rearrangement uses TRBV28 and TRBJ2-7; D possibly matches TRBD1 or TRBD2 (6 bases each). V lost 10 bases and J lost 0, with 10 bases in between. CDR1 and CDR2 (germline): MDHEN, SYDVKM. The CDR3 contains 12 residues. Here the CDR3 DNA reads TGTGCCACCAGGGGACTCTCCTACGAGCAGTACTTC. It is translated as CATRGLSYEQYF. Full variable domain (missing parts from reference TRBV28 and TRBJ2-7): DVKVTQSSRYLVKRTGEKVFLECVQDMDHENMFWYRQDPGLGLRLIYFSYDVKMKEKGDIPEGYSVSREKKERFSLILESASTNQTSMYLCATRGLSYEQYFGPGTRLTVT.

The gene calls are TRBV4-3 and TRBJ2-7, with 9 bases matching TRBD1. Unmatched junction bases numbered 9, after V lost 0 bases and J lost 0 bases. CDR1 and CDR2 from the germline V gene are LGHNA and YSLEER. This CDR3 has 18 residues. This chain's CDR3 is CASSQEWLGTGLSYEQYF. The CDR3 region has the DNA TGCGCCAGCAGCCAAGAATGGCTTGGGACAGGGCTCTCCTACGAGCAGTACTTC.

The chain links TRBV29-1 to TRBJ2-2; D call uncertain. V lost 4 bases and J 0 bases, leaving 12 bases between the germline ends. The CDR3 extends over 15 amino acids. CDR1 and CDR2 (germline): SQVTM, ANQGSEA. CDR3 residues: CSVGVLAANTGELFF. The DNA for the CDR3 is TGCAGCGTTGGAGTCCTGGCAGCGAACACCGGGGAGCTGTTTTTT.

This clone was counted ten times or more. This chain joins TRBV19 and TRBJ2-2; D is ambiguous. This CDR3 spans 15 amino acids. The germline gives CDR1 LNHDA, CDR2 SQIVND (reference sequence). The CDR3 nucleotides read TGTGCTACTCAGTCGCGTGACGTGGACACCGGGGAGCTGTTTTTT. This codes for CATQSRDVDTGELFF.

The chain carries TRBV29-1 and TRBJ2-7; maybe TRBD2 (5 bases). The CDR3 covers 13 residues. V was shortened by 7 bases and J by 3 bases, with 16 bases between the two germline ends. CDR1 SQVTM and CDR2 ANQGSEA come from the germline V gene. The CDR3 DNA is TGCAGCGCTAGCCGGGCCACGGACTACGAGCAGTACTTC. Amino acids: CSASRATDYEQYF.

The sample holds a few counts of this clone. The rearrangement uses TRBV7-2 and TRBJ2-1, with 8 bases fitting TRBD2. Germline V gene sequence: CDR1 SGHTA, CDR2 FQGNSA. J gave up 9 bases and V 5 bases, and 15 bases lay outside the gene matches. CDR3 length: 16 residues. The CDR3 reads CASSPQSGRPNGEQFF. Here the CDR3 DNA reads TGTGCCAGCAGCCCCCAGAGCGGGAGACCGAACGGTGAGCAGTTCTTC. The entire variable domain, with the rest obtained from reference TRBV7-2 and TRBJ2-1, is as follows: GAGVSQSPSNKVTEKGKDVELRCDPISGHTALYWYRQSLGQGLEFLIYFQGNSAPDKSGLPSDRFSAERTGGSVSTLTIQRTQQEDSAVYLCASSPQSGRPNGEQFFGPGTRLTVL.

V is TRBV6-1 and J is TRBJ1-3; TRBD1 is a possible D gene (5 bases). V lost 9 bases and J lost 1, with 7 bases in between. Germline V gene data show CDR1 as MNHNS and CDR2 as SASEGT. CDR3 length equals 12 residues. In DNA form, the CDR3 reads TGTGCCAGTCGACAGTCTGGAAACACCATATATTTT. This encodes CASRQSGNTIYF.

V usage is TRBV27 and J usage is TRBJ2-4; tentative D call: TRBD2 (5 bases). Deletions cut 3 bases from V and 5 bases from J, with 8 bases between. The CDR3 sequence is 13 residues long. Germline CDR1 MNHEY, CDR2 SMNVEV (reference sequence). The CDR3, as DNA: TGTGCCAGCAGTTTCGACTATGAAAACATTCAGTACTTC. Protein sequence: CASSFDYENIQYF.

This chain uses TRBV7-8 with TRBJ1-2; 10 bases align to TRBD1. CDR3 length equals 13 residues. With 4 bases clipped from V and 7 bases from J, the junction kept 3 bases outside the gene matches. Per germline, CDR1 SGHVS and CDR2 FQNEAQ. CDR3 sequence (DNA): TGTGCCAGCAGCTCCGGGACAGGGGTTGGCTACACCTTC. Its translation is CASSSGTGVGYTF.

This clone was detected a few times. The genes are TRBV7-9 and TRBJ1-5; 7 bases match TRBD1. Trimming cost V 5 bases and J 7 bases; bases outside gene matches: 5. Germline V gene data show CDR1 as SEHNR and CDR2 as FQNEAQ (reference sequence). The CDR3 is 13 residues long. Here the CDR3 DNA reads TGTGCCAGCAGCCTGACAGGGAAACAGCCCCAGCATTTT. Translation gives CASSLTGKQPQHF.

The chain recombines TRBV5-4 with TRBJ2-1; D remains ambiguous. The germline gives CDR1 SGHNT, CDR2 YYREEE (reference sequence). V was pared by 0 bases and J by 4 bases, with 11 bases between. CDR3 length equals 15 residues. The chain's CDR3 is CASSLVTSLYNEQFF. Written as DNA, the CDR3 is TGTGCCAGCAGCTTGGTGACGAGCCTTTACAATGAGCAGTTCTTC.

A few counts support this clone. Written as DNA, the CDR3 is TGTGCCAGCAGTGAAGCGAGTTCCCCGGGGACTGAAGCTTTCTTT. Amino acids: CASSEASSPGTEAFF. The chain joins TRBV2 to TRBJ1-1; D unresolved. V was pared by 0 bases and J by 5 bases, with 13 bases between. The germline gives CDR1 SNHLY, CDR2 FYNNEI. The CDR3 is made up of 15 amino acids.